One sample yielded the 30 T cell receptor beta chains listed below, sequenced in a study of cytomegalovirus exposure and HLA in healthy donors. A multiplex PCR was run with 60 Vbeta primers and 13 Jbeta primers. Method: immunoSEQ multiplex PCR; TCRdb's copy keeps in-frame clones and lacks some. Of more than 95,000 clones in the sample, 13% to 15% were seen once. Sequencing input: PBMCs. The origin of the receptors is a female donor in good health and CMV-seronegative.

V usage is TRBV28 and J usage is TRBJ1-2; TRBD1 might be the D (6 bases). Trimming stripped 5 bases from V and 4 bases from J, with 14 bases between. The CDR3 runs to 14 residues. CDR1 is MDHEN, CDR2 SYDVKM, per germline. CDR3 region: CASSTGTRIYGYTF. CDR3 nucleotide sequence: TGTGCCAGCAGTACCGGGACAAGGATCTATGGCTACACCTTC.

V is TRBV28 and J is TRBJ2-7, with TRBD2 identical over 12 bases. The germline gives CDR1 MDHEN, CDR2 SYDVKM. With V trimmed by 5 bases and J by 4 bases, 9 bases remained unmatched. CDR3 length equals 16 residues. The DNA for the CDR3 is TGTGCCAGCAGTACCAGACTAGCGGGAGTTCGGTACGAGCAGTACTTC. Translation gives CASSTRLAGVRYEQYF.

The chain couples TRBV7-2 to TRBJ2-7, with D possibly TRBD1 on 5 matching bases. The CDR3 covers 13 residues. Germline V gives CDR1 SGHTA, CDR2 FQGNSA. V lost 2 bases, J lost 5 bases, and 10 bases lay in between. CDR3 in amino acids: CASSLTRRDEQYF. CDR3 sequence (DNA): TGTGCCAGCAGCTTAACCCGCAGGGACGAGCAGTACTTC.

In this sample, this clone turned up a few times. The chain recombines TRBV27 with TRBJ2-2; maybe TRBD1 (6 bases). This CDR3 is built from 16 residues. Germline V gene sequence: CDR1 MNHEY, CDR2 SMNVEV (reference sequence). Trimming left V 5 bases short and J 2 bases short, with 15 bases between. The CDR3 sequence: CASSGTGFDNTGELFF. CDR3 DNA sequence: TGTGCCAGCAGTGGAACAGGGTTTGACAACACCGGGGAGCTGTTTTTT.

CDR3 protein: CASSYPQGTVNIQYF. The CDR3 DNA reads TGTGCCAGCAGCTACCCTCAGGGGACCGTAAACATTCAGTACTTC. The V gene is TRBV28, the J gene TRBJ2-4; D might be TRBD1 (6 bases). V lost 6 bases and J 6 bases, leaving 18 bases between the germline ends. This CDR3 is built from 15 residues. Germline-derived CDR1 and CDR2 are MDHEN and SYDVKM.

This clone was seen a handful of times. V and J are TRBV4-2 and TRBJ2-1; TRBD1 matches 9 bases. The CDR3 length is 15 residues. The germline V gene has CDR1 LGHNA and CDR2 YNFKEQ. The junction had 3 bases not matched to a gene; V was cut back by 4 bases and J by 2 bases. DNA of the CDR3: TGTGCCAGCAGCCCGGGACAGGGCGCCTACAATGAGCAGTTCTTC. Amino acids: CASSPGQGAYNEQFF.

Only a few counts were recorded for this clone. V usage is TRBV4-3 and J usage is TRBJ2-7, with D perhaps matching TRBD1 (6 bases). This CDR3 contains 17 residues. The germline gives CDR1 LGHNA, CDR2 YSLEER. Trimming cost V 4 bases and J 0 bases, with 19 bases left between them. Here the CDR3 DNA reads TGCGCCAGCAGCCCAGGGTCCGACAGGACCAGCTCCTACGAGCAGTACTTC. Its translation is CASSPGSDRTSSYEQYF.

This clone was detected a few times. The CDR3 DNA is TGCGCCAGCAGCCATCCCCGAAGCAGGGAAAGCGAAGCTTTCTTT. Its protein product is CASSHPRSRESEAFF. The chain recombines TRBV4-1 with TRBJ1-1, with D perhaps TRBD1 (5 bases). The CDR3 totals 15 residues. Germline V CDR1 and CDR2: MGHRA, YSYEKL. V was clipped by 3 bases and J by 8 bases, with 19 bases between them.

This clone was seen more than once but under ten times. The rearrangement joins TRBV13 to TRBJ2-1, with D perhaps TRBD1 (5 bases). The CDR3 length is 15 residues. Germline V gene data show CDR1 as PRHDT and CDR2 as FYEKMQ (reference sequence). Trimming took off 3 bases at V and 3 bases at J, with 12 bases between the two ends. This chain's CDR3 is CASSLSARGYNEQFF. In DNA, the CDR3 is TGTGCCAGCAGCTTGTCAGCTAGGGGCTACAATGAGCAGTTCTTC. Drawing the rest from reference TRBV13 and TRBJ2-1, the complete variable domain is AAGVIQSPRHLIKEKRETATLKCYPIPRHDTVYWYQQGPGQDPQFLISFYEKMQSDKGSIPDRFSAQQFSDYHSELNMSSLELGDSALYFCASSLSARGYNEQFFGPGTRLTVL.

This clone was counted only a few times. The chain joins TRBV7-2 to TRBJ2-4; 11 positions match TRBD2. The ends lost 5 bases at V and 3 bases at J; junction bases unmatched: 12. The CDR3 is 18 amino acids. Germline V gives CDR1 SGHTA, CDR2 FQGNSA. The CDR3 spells CASSPGVAGGGYKNIQYF. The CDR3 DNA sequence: TGTGCCAGCAGCCCCGGAGTAGCGGGAGGGGGGTACAAAAACATTCAGTACTTC.

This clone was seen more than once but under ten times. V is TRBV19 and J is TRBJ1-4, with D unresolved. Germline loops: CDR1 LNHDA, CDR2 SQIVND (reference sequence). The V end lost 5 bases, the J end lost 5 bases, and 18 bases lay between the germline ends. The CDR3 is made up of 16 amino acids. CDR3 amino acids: CASSPNRRGGNEKLFF. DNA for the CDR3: TGTGCCAGTAGTCCTAACCGTCGGGGAGGGAATGAAAAACTGTTTTTT. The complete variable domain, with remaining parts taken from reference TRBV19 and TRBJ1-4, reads DGGITQSPKYLFRKEGQNVTLSCEQNLNHDAMYWYRQDPGQGLRLIYYSQIVNDFQKGDIAEGYSVSREKKESFPLTVTSAQKNPTAFYLCASSPNRRGGNEKLFFGSGTQLSVL.

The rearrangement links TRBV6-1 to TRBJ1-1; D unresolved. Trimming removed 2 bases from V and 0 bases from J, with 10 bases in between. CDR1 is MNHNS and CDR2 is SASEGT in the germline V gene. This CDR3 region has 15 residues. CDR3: CASSEREVMNTEAFF. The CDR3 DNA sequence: TGTGCCAGCAGTGAACGAGAAGTCATGAACACTGAAGCTTTCTTT.

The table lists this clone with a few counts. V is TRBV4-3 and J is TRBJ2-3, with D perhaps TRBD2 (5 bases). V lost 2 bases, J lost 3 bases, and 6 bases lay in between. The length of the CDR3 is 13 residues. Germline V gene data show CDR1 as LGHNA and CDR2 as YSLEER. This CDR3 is CASSQRGTDTQYF. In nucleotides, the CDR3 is TGCGCCAGCAGCCAACGAGGGACAGATACGCAGTATTTT.

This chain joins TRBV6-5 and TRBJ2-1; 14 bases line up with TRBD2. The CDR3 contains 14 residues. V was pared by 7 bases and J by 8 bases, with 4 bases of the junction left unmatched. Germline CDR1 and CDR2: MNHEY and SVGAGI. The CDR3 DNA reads TGTGCCAGCATGGCGGGACTAGCGGGAGATGAGCAGTTCTTC. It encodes CASMAGLAGDEQFF.

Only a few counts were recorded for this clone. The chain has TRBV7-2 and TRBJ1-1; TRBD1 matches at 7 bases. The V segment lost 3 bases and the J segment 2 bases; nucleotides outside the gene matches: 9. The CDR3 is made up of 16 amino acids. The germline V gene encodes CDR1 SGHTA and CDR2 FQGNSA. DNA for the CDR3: TGTGCCAGCAGCTTCCAATCCGGGACAGCTAACACTGAAGCTTTCTTT. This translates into CASSFQSGTANTEAFF.

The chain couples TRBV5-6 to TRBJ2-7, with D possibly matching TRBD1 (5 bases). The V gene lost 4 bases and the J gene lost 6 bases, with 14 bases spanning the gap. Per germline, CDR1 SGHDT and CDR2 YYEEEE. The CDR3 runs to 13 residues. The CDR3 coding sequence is TGTGCCAGCAGCCGACTCTGGGGCGGCGAGCAGTACTTC. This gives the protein CASSRLWGGEQYF.

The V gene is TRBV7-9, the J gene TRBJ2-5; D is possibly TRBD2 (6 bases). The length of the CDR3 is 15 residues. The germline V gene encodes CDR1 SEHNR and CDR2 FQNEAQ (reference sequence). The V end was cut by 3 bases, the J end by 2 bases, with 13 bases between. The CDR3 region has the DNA TGTGCCAGCAGCTTTTGGAGGGATGAGCAAGAGACCCAGTACTTC. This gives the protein CASSFWRDEQETQYF.

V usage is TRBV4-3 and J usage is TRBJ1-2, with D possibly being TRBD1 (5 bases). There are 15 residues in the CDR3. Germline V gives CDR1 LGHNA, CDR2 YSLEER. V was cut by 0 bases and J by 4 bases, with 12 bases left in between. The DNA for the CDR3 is TGCGCCAGCAGCCAAGATCTCACAGGTTTCTATGGCTACACCTTC. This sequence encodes CASSQDLTGFYGYTF.

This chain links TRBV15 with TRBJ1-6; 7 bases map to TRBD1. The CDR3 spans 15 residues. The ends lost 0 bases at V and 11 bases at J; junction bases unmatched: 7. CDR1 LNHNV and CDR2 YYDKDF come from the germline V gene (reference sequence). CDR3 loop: CATSRDGEQGTPLHF. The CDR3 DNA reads TGTGCCACCAGCAGAGATGGGGAACAGGGGACACCCCTCCACTTT.

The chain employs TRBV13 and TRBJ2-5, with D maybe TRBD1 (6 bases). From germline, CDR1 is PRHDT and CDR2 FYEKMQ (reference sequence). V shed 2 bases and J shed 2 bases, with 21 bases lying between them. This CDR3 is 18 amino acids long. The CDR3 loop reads CASSLFGYRTEAQETQYF. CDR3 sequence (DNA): TGTGCCAGCAGCTTATTCGGGTATCGGACAGAAGCTCAAGAGACCCAGTACTTC. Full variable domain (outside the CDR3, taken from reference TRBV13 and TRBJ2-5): AAGVIQSPRHLIKEKRETATLKCYPIPRHDTVYWYQQGPGQDPQFLISFYEKMQSDKGSIPDRFSAQQFSDYHSELNMSSLELGDSALYFCASSLFGYRTEAQETQYFGPGTRLLVL.

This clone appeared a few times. The CDR3 loop is CASSVAGGAFNEQFF. The CDR3 nucleotides are TGTGCCAGCAGTGTAGCGGGGGGGGCCTTTAATGAGCAGTTCTTC. This chain uses TRBV25-1 with TRBJ2-1; 11 bases fit TRBD2. The CDR3 totals 15 residues. Germline assignment: CDR1 MGHDK and CDR2 SYGVNS. Trimming cost V 4 bases and J 7 bases; bases outside gene matches: 6.

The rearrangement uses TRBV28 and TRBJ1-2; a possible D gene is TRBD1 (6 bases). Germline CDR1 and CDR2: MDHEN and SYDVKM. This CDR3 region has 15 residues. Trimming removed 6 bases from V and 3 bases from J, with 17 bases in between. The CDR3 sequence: CASSESGVSDYGYTF. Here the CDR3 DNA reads TGTGCCAGCAGCGAATCAGGGGTCTCCGACTATGGCTACACCTTC.

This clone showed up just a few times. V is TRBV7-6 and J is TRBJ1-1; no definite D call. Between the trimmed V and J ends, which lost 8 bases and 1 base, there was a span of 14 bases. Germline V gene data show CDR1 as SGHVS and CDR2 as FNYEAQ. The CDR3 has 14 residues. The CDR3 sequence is CASREVAENTEAFF. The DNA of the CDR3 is TGTGCCAGCCGAGAGGTGGCCGAGAACACTGAAGCTTTCTTT.

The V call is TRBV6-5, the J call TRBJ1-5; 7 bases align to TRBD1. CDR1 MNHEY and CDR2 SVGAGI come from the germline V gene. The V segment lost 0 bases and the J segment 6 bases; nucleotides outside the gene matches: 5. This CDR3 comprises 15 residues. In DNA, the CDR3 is TGTGCCAGCAGTTACTCAGAAGGGGGCGGTCAGCCCCAGCATTTT. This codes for CASSYSEGGGQPQHF.

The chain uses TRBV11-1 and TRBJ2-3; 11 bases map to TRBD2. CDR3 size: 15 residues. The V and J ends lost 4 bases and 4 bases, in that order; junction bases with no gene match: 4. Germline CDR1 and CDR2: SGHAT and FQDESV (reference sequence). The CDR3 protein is CASSYHSGRADTQYF. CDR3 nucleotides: TGTGCCAGCAGCTATCATAGCGGGAGGGCAGATACGCAGTATTTT.

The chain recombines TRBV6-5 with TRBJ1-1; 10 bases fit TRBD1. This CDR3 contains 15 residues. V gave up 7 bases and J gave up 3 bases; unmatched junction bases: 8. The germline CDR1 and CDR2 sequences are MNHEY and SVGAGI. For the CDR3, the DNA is TGTGCCAGCAACAGGGACAGGGGAGGGGACACTGAAGCTTTCTTT. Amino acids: CASNRDRGGDTEAFF.

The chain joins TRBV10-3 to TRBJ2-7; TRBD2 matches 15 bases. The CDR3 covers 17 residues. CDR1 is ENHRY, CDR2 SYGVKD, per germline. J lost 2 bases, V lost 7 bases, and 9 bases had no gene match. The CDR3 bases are TGTGCCATCAAAGGGACTAGCGGGAGGACCTCTGCCTACGAGCAGTACTTC. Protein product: CAIKGTSGRTSAYEQYF.

The CDR3 bases are TGTGCCTGGAGCGAGGGAAGGAGTACCGGGGAGCTGTTTTTT. Its translation is CAWSEGRSTGELFF. V gene TRBV30 combines with J gene TRBJ2-2; D possibly corresponds to TRBD2 (5 bases). Deletions cut 3 bases from V and 5 bases from J, with 13 bases between. There are 14 residues in the CDR3. The germline V gene has CDR1 GTSNPN and CDR2 SVGIG (reference sequence).

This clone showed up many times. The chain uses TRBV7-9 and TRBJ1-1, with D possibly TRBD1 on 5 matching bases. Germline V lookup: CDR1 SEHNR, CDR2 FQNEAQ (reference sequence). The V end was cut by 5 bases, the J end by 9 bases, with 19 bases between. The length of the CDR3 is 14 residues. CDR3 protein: CASSPPQEGSKAFF. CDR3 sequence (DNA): TGTGCCAGCAGCCCACCACAGGAGGGCTCTAAAGCTTTCTTT.

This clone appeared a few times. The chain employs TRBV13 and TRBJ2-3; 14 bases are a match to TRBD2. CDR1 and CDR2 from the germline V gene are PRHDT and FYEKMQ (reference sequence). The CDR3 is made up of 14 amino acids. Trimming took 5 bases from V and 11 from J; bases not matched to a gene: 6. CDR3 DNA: TGTGCCAGCAGCCTCGGACTAGCGGGGGGCCTGCAGTATTTT. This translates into CASSLGLAGGLQYF. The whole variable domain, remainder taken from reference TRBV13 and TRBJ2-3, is AAGVIQSPRHLIKEKRETATLKCYPIPRHDTVYWYQQGPGQDPQFLISFYEKMQSDKGSIPDRFSAQQFSDYHSELNMSSLELGDSALYFCASSLGLAGGLQYFGPGTRLTVL.